The next 23 T cell receptor beta chains were all read from a single sample in a study of cytomegalovirus exposure and HLA in healthy donors. The PCR ran on 60 Vbeta and 13 Jbeta primers. TCRdb's table, derived via immunoSEQ multiplex PCR, lists solely in-frame clones and lacks some. The data contain about 120,000 clones, about three quarters of them singletons. The sample comprised PBMCs. The source of these receptors is a woman in her thirties in good health and CMV-seropositive.

J is TRBJ1-1 and V is TRBV27, with TRBD1 as a possible D gene (5 bases). This CDR3 comprises 11 residues. The V end lost 8 bases, the J end lost 9 bases, and 13 bases lay between the germline ends. In germline, CDR1 is MNHEY, CDR2 SMNVEV (reference sequence). CDR3 nucleotides: TGTGCCAGCCGGTCGGGGGTCAAAGCTTTCTTT. Translated, it gives CASRSGVKAFF.

CDR3 protein: CASSQAEDRAAWDIQYF. Here the CDR3 DNA reads TGCGCCAGCAGCCAAGCTGAGGACAGGGCGGCGTGGGACATTCAGTACTTC. The chain joins TRBV4-1 to TRBJ2-4; 8 bases line up with TRBD1. The junction had 13 bases not matched to a gene; V was cut back by 1 base and J by 8 bases. Germline V lookup: CDR1 MGHRA, CDR2 YSYEKL. The CDR3 is made up of 17 amino acids.

This clone was found once. The V and J genes are TRBV9 and TRBJ1-3; no firm D call. Germline loops: CDR1 SGDLS, CDR2 YYNGEE. The CDR3 is 16 residues long. Trimming cost V 0 bases and J 0 bases, with 10 bases left between them. The DNA for the CDR3 is TGTGCCAGCAGCGTAGCACAGACCTACTCTGGAAACACCATATATTTT. It yields the protein CASSVAQTYSGNTIYF.

This chain uses TRBV7-9 with TRBJ1-1, with 12 bases matching TRBD1. V shed 9 bases and J 0 bases; nucleotides not matched to a gene: 17. The CDR3 runs to 19 residues. Germline V CDR1 and CDR2: SEHNR, FQNEAQ (reference sequence). The CDR3 spells CARTKGTGGSGSMNTEAFF. CDR3 DNA: TGTGCCAGAACCAAGGGGACAGGGGGCTCAGGCAGCATGAACACTGAAGCTTTCTTT.

This clone turned up a few times. The V call is TRBV4-3, the J call TRBJ2-7, with a possible D match to TRBD2 (7 bases). This CDR3 is built from 17 residues. Trimming shortened V by 0 bases and J by 4 bases, and 19 bases separated the two germline ends. The germline V gene has CDR1 LGHNA and CDR2 YSLEER. The CDR3 sequence: CASSQDLAGASPYEQYF. The CDR3 DNA is TGCGCCAGCAGCCAAGACCTGGCGGGGGCTTCGCCATACGAGCAGTACTTC.

This clone occurred a few times. For the CDR3, the DNA is TGTGCCAGTAGTATCCATCCTAGTAGGACAGGGGGCGCGAACACCGGGGAGCTGTTTTTT. This codes for CASSIHPSRTGGANTGELFF. This chain joins TRBV19 and TRBJ2-2, with 11 bases identical to TRBD1. There are 20 residues in the CDR3. Per the germline V gene, CDR1 is LNHDA and CDR2 is SQIVND (reference sequence). Trimming took 3 bases from V and 0 from J; bases not matched to a gene: 12.

The chain has TRBV7-6 and TRBJ1-1; D unclear. Germline V CDR1 and CDR2: SGHVS, FNYEAQ. This CDR3 has 13 amino acids. Trimming took 1 base from V and 10 from J, leaving 13 bases between them. The CDR3 spells CASSLGPVRGAFF. CDR3 nucleotides: TGTGCCAGCAGCTTAGGTCCGGTACGGGGAGCTTTCTTT.

The V call is TRBV19, the J call TRBJ1-2; TRBD1 matches at 7 bases. The germline CDR1 and CDR2 sequences are LNHDA and SQIVND (reference sequence). Germline trimming cut 6 bases from V and 0 bases from J; bases unmatched to any gene: 7. The CDR3 is 15 residues long. CDR3 residues: CASRKQGKANYGYTF. CDR3 sequence (DNA): TGTGCCAGTAGGAAACAGGGGAAGGCTAACTATGGCTACACCTTC.

The gene calls are TRBV4-2 and TRBJ1-4; 9 positions agree with TRBD1. The CDR3 extends over 15 amino acids. Germline trimming cut 3 bases from V and 6 bases from J; bases unmatched to any gene: 5. CDR1 is LGHNA and CDR2 is YNFKEQ in the germline V gene. The CDR3, as DNA: TGTGCCAGCAGCCATAGACAGGGGGAATATGAAAAACTGTTTTTT. Its protein product is CASSHRQGEYEKLFF.

The rearrangement uses TRBV21-1 and TRBJ1-1. TRBV21-1 is tagged as a pseudogene. This CDR3 region has 16 residues. CDR3 in amino acids: CASSTGIQGGSWEAFF. Written as DNA, the CDR3 is TGTGCCAGCAGCACCGGGATACAGGGAGGGTCGTGGGAAGCTTTCTTT.

The rearrangement joins TRBV27 to TRBJ2-2; 9 nucleotides align to TRBD1. The CDR3 loop spans 15 amino acids. Germline V gene sequence: CDR1 MNHEY, CDR2 SMNVEV (reference sequence). V lost 3 bases to trimming and J lost 5 bases; unmatched junction nucleotides: 4. The CDR3 DNA is TGTGCCAGCAGTTTGGGACAGGGTTGGACCGGGGAGCTGTTTTTT. Its translation: CASSLGQGWTGELFF.

The chain recombines TRBV10-3 with TRBJ2-7; TRBD2 aligns across 10 bases. There are 13 residues in the CDR3. Germline V lookup: CDR1 ENHRY, CDR2 SYGVKD. After removal of 8 bases from V and 4 bases from J, the junction contained 5 bases not matched to a gene. CDR3 loop: CAIRAGGPYEQYF. DNA for the CDR3: TGTGCCATCCGAGCGGGGGGGCCTTACGAGCAGTACTTC.

The rearrangement joins TRBV4-1 to TRBJ1-6, with 7 bases identical to TRBD1. V gave up 4 bases and J gave up 9 bases; unmatched junction bases: 12. Germline V gene data show CDR1 as MGHRA and CDR2 as YSYEKL. The CDR3 length is 16 residues. CDR3 DNA sequence: TGCGCCAGCAGCCCCTGGGACAGTGTATTTGGTTCACCCCTCCACTTT. Encoded protein: CASSPWDSVFGSPLHF.

In its sample, this clone was seen once. This rearrangement joins TRBV5-6 to TRBJ2-5, with 7 bases identical to TRBD2. V trimming: 4 bases; J trimming: 2 bases; junction bases outside the gene matches: 5. Germline loops: CDR1 SGHDT, CDR2 YYEEEE. There are 14 residues in the CDR3. The CDR3 bases are TGTGCCAGCAGCGATGGGAGGGCGCAAGAGACCCAGTACTTC. It translates to CASSDGRAQETQYF.

This chain joins TRBV5-1 and TRBJ2-2; maybe TRBD1 (5 bases). The germline CDR1 and CDR2 sequences are SGHRS and YFSETQ. V lost 2 bases and J 1 base, leaving 15 bases between the germline ends. The CDR3 runs to 17 residues. In nucleotides, the CDR3 is TGCGCCAGCAGCTTAGGGGCCGGACGCCGGAACACCGGGGAGCTGTTTTTT. Translated: CASSLGAGRRNTGELFF.

This clone occurred a few times. The V gene is TRBV5-5, the J gene TRBJ2-3, with TRBD2 matching over 8 bases. J gave up 6 bases and V 3 bases, and 6 bases lay outside the gene matches. Germline values: CDR1 SGHKS, CDR2 YYEKEE (reference sequence). The CDR3 covers 14 residues. CDR3 coding DNA: TGTGCCAGCAGCTCGCCGGGGGGGTGGGATACGCAGTATTTT. Amino acids: CASSSPGGWDTQYF.

A note on this clone: Distinct nucleotide sequences in the sample also encode this CDR3. The chain is built from TRBV20-1 and TRBJ2-3, with 7 bases fitting TRBD2. Germline CDR1 DFQATT, CDR2 SNEGSKA (reference sequence). The ends lost 6 bases at V and 5 bases at J; junction bases unmatched: 2. This CDR3 is built from 11 residues. CDR3 protein: CSAERGDTQYF. The CDR3 DNA follows: TGCAGTGCAGAGCGGGGAGATACGCAGTATTTT.

This clone was recorded a few times. V usage is TRBV28 and J usage is TRBJ1-4; 7 bases fit TRBD1. V gave up 4 bases and J gave up 0 bases; unmatched junction bases: 20. Looked up from germline, CDR1 is MDHEN and CDR2 is SYDVKM. There are 21 residues in the CDR3. Written as DNA, the CDR3 is TGTGCCAGCAGTTCCTCCCCCCGGGACAGCTGGGGGCCCGCAACTAATGAAAAACTGTTTTTT. Translation gives CASSSSPRDSWGPATNEKLFF. Drawing the rest from reference TRBV28 and TRBJ1-4, the complete variable domain is DVKVTQSSRYLVKRTGEKVFLECVQDMDHENMFWYRQDPGLGLRLIYFSYDVKMKEKGDIPEGYSVSREKKERFSLILESASTNQTSMYLCASSSSPRDSWGPATNEKLFFGSGTQLSVL.

The V and J genes are TRBV11-3 and TRBJ1-3; D not resolved. Germline loops: CDR1 SGHNT, CDR2 YENEEA. The V gene lost 0 bases and the J gene lost 4 bases, with 4 bases spanning the gap. The CDR3 is made up of 13 amino acids. The DNA of the CDR3 is TGTGCCAGCAGCTTAGATATCGGAAACACCATATATTTT. It is translated as CASSLDIGNTIYF.

V is TRBV20-1 and J is TRBJ1-1, with TRBD1 as a possible D gene (5 bases). V lost 6 bases, J lost 10 bases, and 12 bases lay in between. The germline V gene has CDR1 DFQATT and CDR2 SNEGSKA (reference sequence). This CDR3 region has 10 residues. Written as DNA, the CDR3 is TGCAGTGCGCAGGACAAAAGAGCTTTCTTT. Translating it yields CSAQDKRAFF.

This clone occurred once. CDR3 protein: CASSPGTRVGSEQFF. The DNA for the CDR3 is TGTGCCAGCAGCCCCGGGACTAGAGTAGGTAGTGAGCAGTTCTTC. The J gene is TRBJ2-1, the V gene TRBV7-3, with 8 bases matching TRBD2. Germline V lookup: CDR1 SGHTA, CDR2 FQGTGA. V was pared by 5 bases and J by 9 bases, with 12 bases of the junction left unmatched. CDR3 length: 15 residues.

In its sample, this clone was seen once. The gene calls are TRBV4-1 and TRBJ1-1; D is unclear. The germline CDR1 and CDR2 sequences are MGHRA and YSYEKL. V was clipped by 0 bases and J by 2 bases, with 4 bases between them. CDR3 size: 13 residues. The CDR3 DNA follows: TGCGCCAGCAGCCAAGATCTAAACACTGAAGCTTTCTTT. This translates into CASSQDLNTEAFF.

The V call is TRBV2, the J call TRBJ2-7, with TRBD2 matching over 9 bases. Per the germline V gene, CDR1 is SNHLY and CDR2 is FYNNEI. V dropped 6 bases and J dropped 4; count of bases not matched to a gene: 10. The CDR3 consists of 15 residues. The CDR3 sequence is CASRLRFSGRYEQYF. The CDR3 region has the DNA TGTGCCAGCAGGCTCCGATTTAGCGGGAGATACGAGCAGTACTTC.